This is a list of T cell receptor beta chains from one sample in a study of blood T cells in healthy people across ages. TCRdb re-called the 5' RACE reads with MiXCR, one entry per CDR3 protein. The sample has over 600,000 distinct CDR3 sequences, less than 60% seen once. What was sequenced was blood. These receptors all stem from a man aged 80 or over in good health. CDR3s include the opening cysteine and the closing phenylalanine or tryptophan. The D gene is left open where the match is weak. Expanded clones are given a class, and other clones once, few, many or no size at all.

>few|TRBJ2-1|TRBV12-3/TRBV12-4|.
CASTKRRSSYNEQFF
TGTGCCAGTACTAAACGAAGGAGCTCCTACAATGAGCAGTTCTTC
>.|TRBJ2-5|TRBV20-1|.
CSASGTWGGTQYF
TGCAGTGCTTCCGGGACTTGGGGAGGGACCCAGTACTTC
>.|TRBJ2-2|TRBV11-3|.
CASSLVSANTGELFF
TGTGCCAGCAGCTTAGTGTCGGCGAACACCGGGGAGCTGTTTTTT
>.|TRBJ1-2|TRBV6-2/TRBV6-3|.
CASSTPLRANPYGYTF
TGTGCCAGCAGTACACCGTTAAGGGCGAATCCCTATGGCTACACCTTC
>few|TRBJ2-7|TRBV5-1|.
CASSSLYDPWEQYF
TGCGCCAGCAGTTCCCTATATGATCCCTGGGAGCAGTACTTC
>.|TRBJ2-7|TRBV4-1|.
CASSQAVIADPYEQYF
TGCGCCAGCAGCCAAGCGGTGATAGCGGATCCCTACGAGCAGTACTTC
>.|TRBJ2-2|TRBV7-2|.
CASSRGQPYTGELFF
TGTGCCAGCAGCCGAGGACAACCTTACACCGGGGAGCTGTTTTTT
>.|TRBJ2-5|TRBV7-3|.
CASSPTGTQGNEQYF
TGTGCCAGCAGCCCGACCGGGACGCAGGGGAATGAGCAGTACTTC
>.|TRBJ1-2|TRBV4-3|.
CASSQVLWDLGYTF
TGCGCCAGCAGCCAAGTCCTCTGGGATCTCGGCTACACCTTC
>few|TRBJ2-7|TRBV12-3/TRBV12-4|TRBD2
CASNWEGLSYEQYF
TGTGCCAGCAACTGGGAGGGCCTCTCCTACGAGCAGTACTTC
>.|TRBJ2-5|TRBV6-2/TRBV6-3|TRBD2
CASRLAGLAANEQYF
TGTGCCAGCAGGCTAGCGGGACTAGCGGCCAATGAGCAGTACTTC
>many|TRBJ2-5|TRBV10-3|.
CAISETSRQGKQETQYF
TGTGCCATCAGTGAGACGAGCAGGCAGGGCAAACAAGAGACCCAGTACTTC
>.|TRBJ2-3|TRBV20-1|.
CSAPGPTSTDAQYF
TGCAGTGCCCCGGGCCCGACTTCCACAGATGCGCAGTATTTT
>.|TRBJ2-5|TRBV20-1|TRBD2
CSALPGLAGKETQYF
TGCAGTGCCCTCCCGGGACTAGCGGGCAAAGAGACCCAGTACTTC
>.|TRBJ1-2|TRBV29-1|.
CSVLDARPGYTF
TGCAGCGTCCTGGACGCACGCCCTGGCTACACCTTC
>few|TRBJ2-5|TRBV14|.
CASSPIQGGKETQYF
TGTGCCAGCAGTCCTATACAGGGGGGGAAAGAGACCCAGTACTTC
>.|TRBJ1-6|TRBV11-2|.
CASSPVDSYNSPLHF
TGTGCCAGCAGCCCAGTCGACTCCTATAATTCACCCCTCCACTTT
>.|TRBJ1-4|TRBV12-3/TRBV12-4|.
CASSSLGRYPEKLFF
TGTGCCAGCAGCTCCCTGGGGCGGTACCCTGAAAAACTGTTTTTT
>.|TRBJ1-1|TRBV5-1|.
CASSSHSEYTEAFF
TGCGCCAGCAGCTCCCACAGTGAGTACACTGAAGCTTTCTTT
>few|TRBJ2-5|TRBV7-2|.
CASSLGLGITEETQYF
TGTGCCAGCAGCTTAGGATTGGGTATCACGGAAGAGACCCAGTACTTC
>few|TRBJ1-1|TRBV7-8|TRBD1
CASSLPGGQGGSLNTEAFF
TGTGCCAGCAGCCTACCCGGGGGACAGGGGGGTTCCCTGAACACTGAAGCTTTCTTT
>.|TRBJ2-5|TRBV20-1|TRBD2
CSASGARTSGSEQYF
TGCAGTGCCTCAGGAGCCCGGACTAGCGGGAGTGAGCAGTACTTC
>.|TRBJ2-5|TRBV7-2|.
CASSLDGSAETQYF
TGTGCCAGCAGCTTGGACGGGAGTGCAGAGACCCAGTACTTC
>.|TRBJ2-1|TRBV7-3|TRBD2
CASSRLAYGEQFF
TGTGCCAGCAGCCGACTAGCGTACGGAGAGCAGTTCTTC
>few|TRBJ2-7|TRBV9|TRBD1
CASSTGQGGAYEQYF
TGTGCCAGCAGCACGGGACAGGGGGGCGCCTACGAGCAGTACTTC
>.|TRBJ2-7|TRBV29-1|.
CSAAASSYEQYF
TGCAGCGCCGCGGCCAGCTCCTACGAGCAGTACTTC
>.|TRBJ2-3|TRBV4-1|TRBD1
CASSQVGQAITDTQYF
TGCGCCAGCAGCCAGGTGGGACAGGCCATCACAGATACGCAGTATTTT
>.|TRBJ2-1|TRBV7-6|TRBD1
CASSPRQGAGNEQFF
TGTGCCAGCAGCCCCAGGCAGGGGGCAGGGAATGAGCAGTTCTTC
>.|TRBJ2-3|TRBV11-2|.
CASSFHITDTQYF
TGTGCCAGCAGCTTTCACATTACAGATACGCAGTATTTT
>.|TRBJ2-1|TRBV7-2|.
CASSFRPYSYNEQFF
TGTGCCAGCAGCTTTAGGCCTTATTCCTACAATGAGCAGTTCTTC
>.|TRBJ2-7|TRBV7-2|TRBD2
CASSLAKGRRERAYEQYF
TGTGCCAGCAGCTTAGCGAAAGGTCGGCGGGAGAGGGCCTACGAGCAGTACTTC
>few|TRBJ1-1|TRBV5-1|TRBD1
CASIPTGGAAEAFF
TGCGCCAGCATCCCGACAGGGGGCGCAGCTGAAGCTTTCTTT
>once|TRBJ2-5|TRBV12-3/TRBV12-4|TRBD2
CASSFRGLAGGWSYNEQYF
TGTGCCAGCAGTTTTAGGGGACTAGCGGGAGGTTGGTCCTACAATGAGCAGTACTTC
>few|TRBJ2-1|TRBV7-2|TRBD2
CASSSAGVGYNEQFF
TGTGCCAGCAGCTCAGCGGGAGTCGGATACAATGAGCAGTTCTTC
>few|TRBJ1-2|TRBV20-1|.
CSARVRERLYGYTF
TGCAGTGCTAGAGTCAGGGAGAGGTTGTATGGCTACACCTTC
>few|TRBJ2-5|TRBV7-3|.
CASSLGASAETQYF
TGTGCCAGCAGCTTAGGTGCTAGCGCTGAGACCCAGTACTTC
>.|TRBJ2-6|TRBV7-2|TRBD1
CASSSGQAFSGANVLTF
TGTGCCAGCAGCTCCGGACAGGCCTTCTCTGGGGCCAACGTCCTGACTTTC
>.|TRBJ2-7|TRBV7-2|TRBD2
CASSVGGSPSEQYF
TGTGCCAGCAGCGTAGGCGGGAGCCCCTCCGAGCAGTACTTC
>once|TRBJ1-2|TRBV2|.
CASSVQGVYGYTF
TGTGCCAGCAGTGTTCAGGGCGTCTATGGCTACACCTTC
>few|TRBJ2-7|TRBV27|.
CASSLIGHRSYEQYF
TGTGCCAGCAGTCTGATAGGACACCGAAGCTACGAGCAGTACTTC
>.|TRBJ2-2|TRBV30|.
CARSVGGLDGELFF
TGTGCCCGATCTGTCGGCGGGCTTGACGGGGAGCTGTTTTTT
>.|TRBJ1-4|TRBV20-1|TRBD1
CSAGTNGQEKGTNEKLFF
TGCAGTGCTGGCACAAACGGACAGGAGAAAGGAACTAATGAAAAACTGTTTTTT
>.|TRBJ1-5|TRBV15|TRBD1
CATNNRTGHQPQHF
TGTGCCACCAACAATCGGACAGGCCATCAGCCCCAGCATTTT
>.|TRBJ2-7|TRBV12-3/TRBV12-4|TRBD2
CASSFGLAGVNNEQYF
TGTGCCAGCAGTTTCGGATTAGCGGGAGTCAACAATGAGCAGTACTTC
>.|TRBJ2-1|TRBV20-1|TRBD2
CSARGGVAGDSYNEQFF
TGCAGTGCTAGAGGGGGGGTCGCGGGGGATTCTTACAATGAGCAGTTCTTC
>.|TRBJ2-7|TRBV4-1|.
CASSQVGTNINYEQYF
TGCGCCAGCAGCCAAGTGGGGACCAATATAAACTACGAGCAGTACTTC
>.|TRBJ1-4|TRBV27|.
CAGSLSRREITGKLFF
TGTGCCGGCAGTTTATCGCGGCGGGAGATTACGGGAAAACTGTTTTTT
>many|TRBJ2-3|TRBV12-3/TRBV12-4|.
CASKLTTDTQYF
TGTGCCAGCAAACTTACAACAGATACGCAGTATTTT
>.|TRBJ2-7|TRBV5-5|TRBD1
CASSLADREQYF
TGTGCCAGCAGCTTGGCGGACAGGGAGCAGTACTTC
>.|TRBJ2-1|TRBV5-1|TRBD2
CASRLATAYNEQFF
TGCGCCAGCAGACTAGCGACGGCCTACAATGAGCAGTTCTTC
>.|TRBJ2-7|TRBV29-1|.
CSVQGRGLSYEQYF
TGCAGCGTTCAAGGACGGGGGCTCTCCTACGAGCAGTACTTC
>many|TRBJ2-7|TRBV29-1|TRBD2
CSVEERTSGTYEQYF
TGCAGCGTTGAAGAACGGACTAGCGGGACCTACGAGCAGTACTTC
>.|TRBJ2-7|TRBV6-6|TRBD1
CASSYDGTGFREQYF
TGTGCCAGCAGTTACGACGGGACAGGGTTCCGCGAGCAGTACTTC
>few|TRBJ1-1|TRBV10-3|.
CAITRKPGQTSTEAFF
TGTGCCATCACCAGAAAACCGGGACAAACGTCCACTGAAGCTTTCTTT